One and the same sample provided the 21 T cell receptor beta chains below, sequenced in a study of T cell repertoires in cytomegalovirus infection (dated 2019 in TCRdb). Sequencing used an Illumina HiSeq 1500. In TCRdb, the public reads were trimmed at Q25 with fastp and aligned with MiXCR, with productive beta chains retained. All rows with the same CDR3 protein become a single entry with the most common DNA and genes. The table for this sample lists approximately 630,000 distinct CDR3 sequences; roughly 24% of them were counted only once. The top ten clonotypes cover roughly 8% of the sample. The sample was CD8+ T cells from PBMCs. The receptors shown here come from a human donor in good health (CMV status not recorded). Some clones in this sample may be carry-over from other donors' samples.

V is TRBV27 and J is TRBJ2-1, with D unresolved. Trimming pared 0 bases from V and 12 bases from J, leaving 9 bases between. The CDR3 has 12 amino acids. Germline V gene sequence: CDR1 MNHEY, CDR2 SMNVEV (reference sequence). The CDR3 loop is CASSLSKRGQFF. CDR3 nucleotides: TGTGCCAGCAGTTTATCGAAGCGTGGGCAGTTCTTC.

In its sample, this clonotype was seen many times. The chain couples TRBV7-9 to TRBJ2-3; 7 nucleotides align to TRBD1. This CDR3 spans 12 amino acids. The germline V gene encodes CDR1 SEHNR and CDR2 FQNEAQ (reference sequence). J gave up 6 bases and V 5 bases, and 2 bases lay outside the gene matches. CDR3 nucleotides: TGTGCCAGCAGCGACAGGGCGGATACGCAGTATTTT. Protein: CASSDRADTQYF.

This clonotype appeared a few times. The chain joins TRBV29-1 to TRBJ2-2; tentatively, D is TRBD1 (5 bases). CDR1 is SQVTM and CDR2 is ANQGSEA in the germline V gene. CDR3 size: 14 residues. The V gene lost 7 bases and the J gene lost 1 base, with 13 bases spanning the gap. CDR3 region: CSGGRTGNTGELFF. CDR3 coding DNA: TGCAGCGGGGGTAGAACAGGGAACACCGGGGAGCTGTTTTTT.

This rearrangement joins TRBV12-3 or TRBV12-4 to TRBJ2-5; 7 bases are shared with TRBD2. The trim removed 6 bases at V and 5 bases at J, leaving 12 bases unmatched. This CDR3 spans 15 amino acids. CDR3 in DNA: TGTGCCAGCAGCCTCCTAGCGGAGGAGGGGGAGACCCAGTACTTC. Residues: CASSLLAEEGETQYF.

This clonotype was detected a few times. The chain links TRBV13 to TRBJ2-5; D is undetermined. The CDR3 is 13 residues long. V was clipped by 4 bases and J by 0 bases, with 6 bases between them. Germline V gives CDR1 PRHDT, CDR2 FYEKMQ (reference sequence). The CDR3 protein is CASSSSDQETQYF. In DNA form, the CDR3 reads TGTGCCAGCAGCTCCAGCGACCAAGAGACCCAGTACTTC.

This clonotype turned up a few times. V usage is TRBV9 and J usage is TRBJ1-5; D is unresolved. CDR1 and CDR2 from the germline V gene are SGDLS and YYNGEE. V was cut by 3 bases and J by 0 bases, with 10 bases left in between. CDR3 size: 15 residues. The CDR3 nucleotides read TGTGCCAGCAGCGAAGGCAGTAATAGCAATCAGCCCCAGCATTTT. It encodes CASSEGSNSNQPQHF.

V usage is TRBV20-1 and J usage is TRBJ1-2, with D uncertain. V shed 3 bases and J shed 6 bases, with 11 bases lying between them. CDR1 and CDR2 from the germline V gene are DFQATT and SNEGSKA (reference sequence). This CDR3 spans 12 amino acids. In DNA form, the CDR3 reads TGCAGTGCTAGCGAAGGCCCACATGGCTACACCTTC. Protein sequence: CSASEGPHGYTF.

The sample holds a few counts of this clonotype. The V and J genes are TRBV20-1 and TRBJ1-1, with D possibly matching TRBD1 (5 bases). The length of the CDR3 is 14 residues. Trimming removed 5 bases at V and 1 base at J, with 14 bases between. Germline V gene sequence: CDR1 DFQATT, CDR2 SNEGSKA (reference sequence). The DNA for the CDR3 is TGCAGTGCTTTCCGCGACAGTCAGAACACTGAAGCTTTCTTT. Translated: CSAFRDSQNTEAFF.

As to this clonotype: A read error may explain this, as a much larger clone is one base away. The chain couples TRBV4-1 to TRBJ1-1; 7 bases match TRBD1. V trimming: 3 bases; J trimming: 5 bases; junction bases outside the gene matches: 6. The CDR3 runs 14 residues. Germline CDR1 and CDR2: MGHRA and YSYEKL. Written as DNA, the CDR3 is TGCGCCAGCAGCCAGGGACAGAGTCGTACTGAAGCTTTCTTT. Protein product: CASSQGQSRTEAFF.

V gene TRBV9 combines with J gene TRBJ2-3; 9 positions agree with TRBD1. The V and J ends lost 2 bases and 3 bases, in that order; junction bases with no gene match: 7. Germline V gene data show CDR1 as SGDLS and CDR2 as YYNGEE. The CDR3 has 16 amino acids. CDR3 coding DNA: TGTGCCAGCAGCGTCGAGACAGGGGGAGTAACAGATACGCAGTATTTT. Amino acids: CASSVETGGVTDTQYF.

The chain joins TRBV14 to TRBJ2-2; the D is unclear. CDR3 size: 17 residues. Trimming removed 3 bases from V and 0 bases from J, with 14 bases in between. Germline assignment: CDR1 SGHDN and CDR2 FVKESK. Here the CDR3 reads CASSHNPPYANTGELFF. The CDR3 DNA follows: TGTGCCAGCAGCCACAATCCCCCCTACGCGAACACCGGGGAGCTGTTTTTT.

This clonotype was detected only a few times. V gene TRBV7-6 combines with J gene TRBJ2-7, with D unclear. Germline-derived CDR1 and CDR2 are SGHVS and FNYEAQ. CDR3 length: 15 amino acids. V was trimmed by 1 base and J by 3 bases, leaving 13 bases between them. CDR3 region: CASSLVELTNYEQYF. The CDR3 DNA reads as TGTGCCAGCAGCTTAGTCGAGCTCACTAACTACGAGCAGTACTTC. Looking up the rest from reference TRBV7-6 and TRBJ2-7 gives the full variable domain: GAGVSQSPRYKVTKRGQDVALRCDPISGHVSLYWYRQALGQGPEFLTYFNYEAQQDKSGLPNDRFSAERPEGSISTLTIQRTEQRDSAMYRCASSLVELTNYEQYFGPGTRLTVT.

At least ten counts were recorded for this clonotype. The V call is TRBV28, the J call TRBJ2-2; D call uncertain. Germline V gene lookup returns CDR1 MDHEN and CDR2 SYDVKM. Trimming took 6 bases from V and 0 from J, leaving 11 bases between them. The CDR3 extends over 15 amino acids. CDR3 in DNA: TGTGCCAGCAGACTGGTTTCAACGAACACCGGGGAGCTGTTTTTT. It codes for CASRLVSTNTGELFF.

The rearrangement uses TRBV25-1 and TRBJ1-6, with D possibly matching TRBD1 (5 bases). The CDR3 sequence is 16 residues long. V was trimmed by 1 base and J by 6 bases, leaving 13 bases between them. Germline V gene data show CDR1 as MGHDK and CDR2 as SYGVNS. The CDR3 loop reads CASSEWGSSSNSPLHF. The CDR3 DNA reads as TGTGCCAGCAGTGAATGGGGGTCGTCTTCTAATTCACCCCTCCACTTT.

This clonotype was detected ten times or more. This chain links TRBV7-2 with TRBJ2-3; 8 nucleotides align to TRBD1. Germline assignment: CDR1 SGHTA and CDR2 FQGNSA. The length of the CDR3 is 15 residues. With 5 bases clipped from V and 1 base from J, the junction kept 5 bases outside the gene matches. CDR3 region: CASSAPGQGTDTQYF. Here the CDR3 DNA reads TGTGCCAGCAGCGCACCGGGACAGGGCACAGATACGCAGTATTTT.

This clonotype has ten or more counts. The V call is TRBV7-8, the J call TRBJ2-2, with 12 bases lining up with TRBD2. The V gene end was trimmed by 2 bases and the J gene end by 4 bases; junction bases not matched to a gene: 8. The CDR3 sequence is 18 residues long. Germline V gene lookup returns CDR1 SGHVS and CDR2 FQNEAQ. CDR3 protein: CASSLRLAGDRGTGELFF. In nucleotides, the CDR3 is TGTGCCAGCAGCTTAAGACTAGCGGGGGACAGGGGCACCGGGGAGCTGTTTTTT.

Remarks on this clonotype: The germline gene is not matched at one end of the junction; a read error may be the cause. The CDR3 loop is CARSLAHDSYNEQFF. For the CDR3, the DNA is TGTGCCAGAAGTTTAGCCCACGACAGTTACAATGAGCAGTTCTTC. This chain connects TRBV28 to TRBJ2-1, with a weak D call TRBD1 (5 bases). The CDR3 is 15 residues long. Germline V gene sequence: CDR1 MDHEN, CDR2 SYDVKM.

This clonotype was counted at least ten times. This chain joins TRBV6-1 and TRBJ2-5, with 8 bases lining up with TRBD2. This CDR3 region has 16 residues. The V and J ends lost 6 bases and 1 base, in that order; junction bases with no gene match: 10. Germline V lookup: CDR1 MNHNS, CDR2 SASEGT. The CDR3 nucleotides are TGTGCCAGCAGGCCCGCCTTTAGCGGGGCCCAAGAGACCCAGTACTTC. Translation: CASRPAFSGAQETQYF.

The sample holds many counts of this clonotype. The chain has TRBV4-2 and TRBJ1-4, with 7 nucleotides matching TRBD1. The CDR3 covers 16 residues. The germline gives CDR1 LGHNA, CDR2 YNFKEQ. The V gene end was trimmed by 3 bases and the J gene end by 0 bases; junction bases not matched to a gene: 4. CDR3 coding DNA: TGTGCCAGCAGCCACGCCGGACAGGCAACTAATGAAAAACTGTTTTTT. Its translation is CASSHAGQATNEKLFF.

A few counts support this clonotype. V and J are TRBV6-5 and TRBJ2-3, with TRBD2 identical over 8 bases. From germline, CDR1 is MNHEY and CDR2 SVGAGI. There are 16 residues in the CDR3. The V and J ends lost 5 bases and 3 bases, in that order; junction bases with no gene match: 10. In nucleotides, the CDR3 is TGTGCCAGCAGTCGTGACATAGCGGGGTGGACAGATACGCAGTATTTT. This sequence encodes CASSRDIAGWTDTQYF.

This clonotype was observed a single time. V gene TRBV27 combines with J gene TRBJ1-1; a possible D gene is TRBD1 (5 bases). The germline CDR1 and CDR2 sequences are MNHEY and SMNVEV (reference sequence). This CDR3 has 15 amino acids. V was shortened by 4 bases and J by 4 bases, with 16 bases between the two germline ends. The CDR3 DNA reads TGTGCCAGCAGTTCCCTCCTGGGGGGGAGCACTGAAGCTTTCTTT. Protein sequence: CASSSLLGGSTEAFF.